Below, 8 T cell receptor beta chains from the same sample are listed, as sequenced in a study of spatial heterogeneity in lung cancer. Time point denoted: sample taken at primary tumor resection. Unsorted samples of tumor, nontumor lung or frozen PBMC had their whole RNA sequenced. TCRdb called the 5' RACE reads again in MiXCR, with one record for every CDR3 protein. The table lists tens of thousands of distinct CDR3 sequences, 5.5% to 8% of them singletons. Sequenced material: PBMCs, taken at surgery. The receptors were sampled from a male donor with early-stage non-small cell lung cancer.

A remark on this clonotype: At one end, the junction sequence differs from germline, possibly due to a read error. The chain joins TRBV20-1 to TRBJ1-2; 7 bases line up with TRBD1. Germline V gives CDR1 DFQATT, CDR2 SNEGSKA (reference sequence). The CDR3 totals 17 residues. The CDR3 DNA reads as TGCAGTGCTAGAGATCCCCGTTTTACAGGGGAACGACGTGGCGACACCTTC. Residues: CSARDPRFTGERRGDTF.

This clonotype has a count of ten or more. The chain couples TRBV24-1 to TRBJ2-1; the match to TRBD2 covers 8 bases. The germline gives CDR1 KGHDR, CDR2 SFDVKD. V lost 4 bases and J lost 8; bases outside the gene matches: 12. The CDR3 length is 16 residues. The CDR3 DNA is TGTGCCACCAGTGACCCGGGGGGGTACAGCGGGGATGAGCAGTTCTTC. Protein sequence: CATSDPGGYSGDEQFF.

This clonotype was observed at least ten times. V is TRBV7-2 and J is TRBJ2-1; TRBD1 aligns across 8 bases. Germline V lookup: CDR1 SGHTA, CDR2 FQGNSA. The V segment lost 5 bases and the J segment 1 base; nucleotides outside the gene matches: 4. The CDR3 is 15 amino acids. The CDR3 DNA follows: TGTGCCAGCAGCCTGGACAGGGCGTCCTACAATGAGCAGTTCTTC. Residues: CASSLDRASYNEQFF.

This clonotype has just a few counts. The V call is TRBV12-3 or TRBV12-4, the J call TRBJ1-6; D is unresolved. This CDR3 spans 11 amino acids. V lost 3 bases and J lost 12, with 6 bases in between. CDR3 in amino acids: CASSLRVPLHF. The CDR3 nucleotides are TGTGCCAGCAGTTTGAGGGTACCCCTCCACTTT.

This rearrangement joins TRBV20-1 to TRBJ2-3; D is possibly TRBD1 (6 bases). The CDR3 runs 12 residues. V was clipped by 3 bases and J by 4 bases, with 8 bases between them. Germline-derived CDR1 and CDR2 are DFQATT and SNEGSKA (reference sequence). The CDR3: CSASRGSDTQYF. CDR3 in DNA: TGCAGTGCTAGCAGGGGATCAGATACGCAGTATTTT.

At least ten counts were recorded for this clonotype. This chain links TRBV6-2 or TRBV6-3 with TRBJ1-2; D gene uncertain. The germline CDR1 and CDR2 sequences are MNHEY and SVGEGT. The CDR3 consists of 14 residues. The V end lost 5 bases, the J end lost 4 bases, and 14 bases lay between the germline ends. CDR3 sequence reads: CASSLEDPAYGYTF. CDR3 bases: TGTGCCAGCAGTCTCGAGGATCCTGCCTATGGCTACACCTTC.

This clonotype has a count of ten or more. This chain joins TRBV6-1 and TRBJ1-2, with D unclear. Between the trimmed V and J ends, which lost 0 bases and 0 bases, there was a span of 8 bases. Germline assignment: CDR1 MNHNS and CDR2 SASEGT. The CDR3 length is 15 residues. Here the CDR3 reads CASSEALSANYGYTF. DNA for the CDR3: TGTGCCAGCAGTGAAGCGCTATCGGCTAACTATGGCTACACCTTC.

Many counts were recorded for this clonotype. In nucleotides, the CDR3 is TGCAGTGGCAAGAGGGACAGCTACGAGCAGTACGTC. Residues: CSGKRDSYEQYV. The V call is TRBV20-1, the J call TRBJ2-7, with TRBD1 matching 7 bases. CDR1 DFQATT and CDR2 SNEGSKA come from the germline V gene (reference sequence). The CDR3 sequence is 12 residues long. The J segment lost 3 bases and the V segment lost 7 bases, leaving 6 bases of the junction unmatched.